Only a few counts were recorded for the clone carrying this T cell receptor (beta chain). The sample originates from a study of identical twins. Looked up from germline, CDR1 is SEHNR and CDR2 is FQNEAQ (reference sequence). Trimming cost V 6 bases and J 7 bases; bases outside gene matches: 7. CDR3 size: 13 residues. Unique molecular identifiers were present on the cDNA, and a universal primer site came from template switching. TCRdb ran MiXCR on the 5' RACE reads and lists one entry per CDR3 protein. The sample lists roughly 480,000 distinct CDR3 sequences; approximately 24% were seen once. This sample was also put to use in a study of T cells expressing NK-cell markers.

This clonotype originated in a woman aged 18-35 years in good health. Sequencing was carried out using CD4+ T cells sorted from blood. The rearrangement joins TRBV7-9 to TRBJ1-1, with 8 bases fitting TRBD1. CDR3 residues: CASRLQGDYEAFF. As DNA, the CDR3 is TGTGCCAGCAGGCTACAGGGGGACTATGAAGCTTTCTTT.